The clone carrying this TCR beta chain was observed a handful of times. The antigen remains unidentified. Separate cDNA molecules each had unique molecular identifiers attached to them. TCRdb itself ran the 5' RACE reads through MiXCR, one entry per CDR3 protein. The sample carries fewer than 65,000 distinct CDR3 sequences, 7.5% to 10% recorded once. These data belong to a study of early T cells in non-severe SARS-CoV-2 infection. Study summary: Sequencing targeted bulk RNA from unsorted whole blood, leaving chains unpaired. The study's findings and limits: Anti-spike CD8 responses were favored in VDJdb matching, and private and CD4 specificities were missed.

The V and J ends lost 6 bases and 9 bases respectively, with 15 bases between them. This CDR3 spans 12 amino acids. Germline V gene data show CDR1 as SQVTM and CDR2 as ANQGSEA. The receptor comes from an adult who was a healthcare worker with PCR-confirmed SARS-CoV-2 infection or an uninfected control (not recorded which). This chain connects TRBV29-1 to TRBJ2-1; D might be TRBD1 (6 bases). The sample consisted of whole blood. The CDR3 region has the DNA TGCAGCGTCACATTACAGGGTAGTGAGCAGTTCTTC. Encoded protein: CSVTLQGSEQFF.